The next 30 T cell receptor beta chains were all read from a single sample in a study of tumor-infiltrating lymphocytes in oesophageal squamous cell carcinoma. TCRdb re-analysed the PCR reads in MiXCR, keeping a single row per CDR3 protein. Of 8,500 to 14,000 distinct CDR3 sequences in the sample, approximately 60% were seen once. The sequenced material came from esophageal tumor tissue. All receptors come from a male donor with esophageal squamous cell carcinoma.

This clonotype has ten or more counts. V and J are TRBV7-9 and TRBJ2-7; 8 positions match TRBD1. The CDR3 loop spans 14 amino acids. Losses at the gene ends were 5 bases for V and 2 bases for J; bases not matched to a gene: 5. From germline, CDR1 is SEHNR and CDR2 FQNEAQ (reference sequence). CDR3: CASSRWTGTYEQYF. CDR3 sequence (DNA): TGTGCCAGCAGCCGATGGACAGGGACCTACGAGCAGTACTTC.

V is TRBV25-1 and J is TRBJ2-7; 10 nucleotides line up with TRBD2. After removal of 5 bases from V and 7 bases from J, the junction contained 14 bases not matched to a gene. Per germline, CDR1 MGHDK and CDR2 SYGVNS. The CDR3 loop spans 16 amino acids. CDR3 DNA sequence: TGTGCCAGCAGTCCATTCCAGCGGGAGGGCCCCAATGAGCAGTACTTC. Residues: CASSPFQREGPNEQYF.

V gene TRBV7-2 combines with J gene TRBJ2-5, with TRBD2 identical over 7 bases. The CDR3 extends over 17 amino acids. Germline values: CDR1 SGHTA, CDR2 FQGNSA. The junction had 16 bases not matched to a gene; V was cut back by 5 bases and J by 4 bases. The CDR3 bases are TGTGCCAGCAGCCCCGACCCTAGCGGTAATCAGGGAGAGACCCAGTACTTC. It translates to CASSPDPSGNQGETQYF.

The V call is TRBV7-6, the J call TRBJ2-3; tentatively, D is TRBD2 (5 bases). The J call may be mistaken, given a closer DNA end match to TRBJ2-7. This CDR3 is built from 12 residues. Germline V lookup: CDR1 SGHVS, CDR2 FNYEAQ. CDR3 region: CASSFRLQEQYF. CDR3 nucleotides: TGTGCCAGCAGCTTCCGACTACAGGAGCAGTACTTC.

This clonotype has a count of ten or more. This chain joins TRBV18 and TRBJ2-7; D gene uncertain. The CDR3 is 16 amino acids. The V gene lost 2 bases and the J gene lost 2 bases, with 16 bases spanning the gap. CDR1 and CDR2 (germline): KGHSH, LQKENI. The CDR3 is CASSPSSAPGAYEQYF. The CDR3 DNA is TGTGCCAGCTCACCATCTTCGGCTCCTGGGGCCTACGAGCAGTACTTC. Using reference TRBV18 and TRBJ2-7 for the parts outside the CDR3, the full variable domain is NAGVMQNPRHLVRRRGQEARLRCSPMKGHSHVYWYRQLPEEGLKFMVYLQKENIIDESGMPKERFSAEFPKEGPSILRIQQVVRGDSAAYFCASSPSSAPGAYEQYFGPGTRLTVT.

This clonotype came up once. The chain joins TRBV6-9 to TRBJ2-5, with 11 nucleotides matching TRBD2. The J call may not be correct, given that the DNA end is closer to TRBJ2-1. The CDR3 is 16 amino acids. Germline CDR1 reads MNHGY; CDR2 reads SVAAGI. This CDR3 reads CASSSETSGVYNEQFF. The CDR3 region has the DNA TGTGCCAGCAGTTCAGAGACTAGCGGGGTATACAATGAGCAGTTCTTC.

To note about this clonotype: The CDR3 does not end in the conserved phenylalanine or tryptophan, so this is likely a read error. The DNA is left out, because the CDR3 cannot be placed on it with certainty; the CDR3 is given as TCRdb lists it. The chain combines TRBV7-2 with TRBJ2-6; the table gives TRBD2 as D, unverified against the DNA. Including both end residues, the CDR3 is 17 amino acids long. Germline V CDR1 and CDR2: SGHTA, FQGNSA. CDR3 in amino acids: CASSLYPSGGNEQFFGA.

This clonotype was recorded a few times. The chain joins TRBV6-1 to TRBJ2-6; D is uncertain. The germline V and J ends were trimmed by 6 bases and 0 bases, with 3 bases remaining between them. The CDR3 consists of 13 residues. CDR1 is MNHNS and CDR2 is SASEGT in the germline V gene. The CDR3 bases are TGTGCCAGCAGGCTCTCTGGGGCCAACGTCCTGACTTTC. Its protein is CASRLSGANVLTF.

Worth noting for this clonotype: The junction differs from germline at one of its ends, possibly a read error. This sequence joins TRBV5-3 and TRBJ2-1; 12 bases align to TRBD2. TRBV5-3 is given ORF status, its function remaining uncertain. The CDR3 loop spans 15 amino acids. The CDR3 loop is CASSARTSGIREQFF. The CDR3 bases are TGCGCCAGCAGCGCCCGGACTAGCGGGATTCGAGAGCAGTTCTTC.

This clonotype is labeled as medium-sized. The chain links TRBV6-1 to TRBJ1-2; a weak D match, TRBD1 (6 bases). The CDR3 sequence is 12 residues long. V lost 6 bases and J 6 bases, leaving 11 bases between the germline ends. Germline CDR1 and CDR2: MNHNS and SASEGT. The CDR3 spells CASSSNRDGYTF. CDR3 in DNA: TGTGCCAGCAGCTCAAACAGGGATGGCTACACCTTC.

The V gene is TRBV7-9, the J gene TRBJ2-5, with D possibly matching TRBD2 (6 bases). Trimming left V 0 bases short and J 7 bases short, with 15 bases between. The CDR3 extends over 15 amino acids. Germline-derived CDR1 and CDR2 are SEHNR and FQNEAQ (reference sequence). The CDR3, as DNA: TGTGCCAGCAGCTTAGCGGGCGGGCTGCGGGGGACCCAGTACTTC. It is translated as CASSLAGGLRGTQYF.

Details on this clonotype: The conserved final phenylalanine or tryptophan is absent from the CDR3, which likely points to a read error. The limits of the CDR3 on the DNA are not certain, so only TCRdb's listed CDR3 is given. V usage is TRBV7-9 and J usage is TRBJ2-6; the table names TRBD1, a call not compared with the DNA. Per germline, CDR1 SEHNR and CDR2 FQNEAQ (reference sequence). The CDR3 contains 16 residues when both ends are counted. CDR3 amino acids: CASSHPGPNQPQHFGD.

V and J are TRBV12-3 or TRBV12-4 and TRBJ2-3; TRBD2 matches 10 bases. The end of the DNA aligns better with TRBJ2-7, so the J call may be wrong. There are 20 residues in the CDR3. The CDR3 region is CASSFMILDRGLADTYEQYF. The DNA of the CDR3 is TGTGCCAGCAGTTTTATGATCCTGGACAGAGGACTAGCGGATACCTACGAGCAGTACTTC.

The chain has TRBV7-2 and TRBJ2-3, with 11 positions matching TRBD2. Germline values: CDR1 SGHTA, CDR2 FQGNSA. The J segment lost 2 bases and the V segment lost 5 bases, leaving 6 bases of the junction unmatched. The CDR3 spans 16 residues. CDR3 protein: CASSPTSGANTDTQYF. The DNA of the CDR3 is TGTGCCAGCAGCCCGACTAGCGGGGCAAACACAGATACGCAGTATTTT.

Notes on this clonotype: As the CDR3 is not closed by the conserved phenylalanine or tryptophan, this likely results from a read error. It is unclear where the CDR3 begins or ends on the DNA, so no DNA is shown, and the CDR3 is as TCRdb lists it. The rearrangement links TRBV12-3 or TRBV12-4 to TRBJ2-4; TRBD1 is the table's D call and was not checked against the DNA. The CDR3 is 9 amino acids in total, end residues counted. The CDR3 spells CASSWGQIS.

The V gene is TRBV11-2, the J gene TRBJ1-5; the D gene is possibly TRBD1 (6 bases). Per germline, CDR1 SGHAT and CDR2 FQNNGV. The V end was cut by 1 base, the J end by 3 bases, with 13 bases between. CDR3 length: 16 amino acids. This CDR3 reads CASSLGIGQLNQPQHF. The CDR3 region has the DNA TGTGCCAGCAGCTTAGGTATCGGACAGCTCAATCAGCCCCAGCATTTT.

This rearrangement joins TRBV6-1 to TRBJ2-3; possibly TRBD2 for D (6 bases). The end of the DNA aligns better with TRBJ2-7, so the J call may be wrong. The CDR3 loop spans 14 amino acids. Germline-derived CDR1 and CDR2 are MNHNS and SASEGT. The CDR3 nucleotides read TGTGCCAGCAGTGCCGCGGGACTTATCTACGAGCAGTACTTC. It encodes CASSAAGLIYEQYF.

In this sample, this clonotype turned up a few times. A much larger clone is a single base away; this may be a read error. CDR3 nucleotides: TGCAGTGCTAGGGGATCGGGAGGAGGGGGCCATGAGCAGTACTTC. Encoded protein: CSARGSGGGGHEQYF. The V call is TRBV20-1, the J call TRBJ2-6; D tentatively fits TRBD1 or TRBD2 (7 bases each). The J call is in doubt because the DNA end fits TRBJ2-7 better. The CDR3 length is 15 residues. The germline CDR1 and CDR2 sequences are DFQATT and SNEGSKA (reference sequence).

This clonotype was seen a handful of times. The chain joins TRBV7-6 to TRBJ1-5; D ambiguous. The germline CDR1 and CDR2 sequences are SGHVS and FNYEAQ. Trimming took 2 bases from V and 4 from J, leaving 12 bases between them. This CDR3 is built from 15 residues. DNA of the CDR3: TGTGCCAGCAGCTTACAGTCAGGCGTTAATCAGCCCCAGCATTTT. Translation gives CASSLQSGVNQPQHF.

The V gene is TRBV7-3, the J gene TRBJ2-3; D is uncertain. The CDR3 is 13 amino acids. V lost 5 bases, J lost 3 bases, and 9 bases lay in between. Germline V CDR1 and CDR2: SGHTA, FQGTGA. CDR3 protein: CASSPYVTDTQYF. The CDR3 DNA reads as TGTGCCAGCAGCCCCTACGTGACAGATACGCAGTATTTT.

The chain employs TRBV10-3 and TRBJ2-5; 7 bases are shared with TRBD2. TRBJ2-1 matches the DNA end more closely, so the J call is doubtful. CDR3 length: 15 amino acids. CDR1 is ENHRY, CDR2 SYGVKD, per germline. CDR3 coding DNA: TGTGCCATCAGTGAGTCTAGCGGGCCCCACAATGAGCAGTTCTTC. The encoded protein is CAISESSGPHNEQFF.

In nucleotides, the CDR3 is TGTGCCAGCAGCTTGTCAGGGTCCTCCTACAATGAGCAGTTCTTC. The encoded protein is CASSLSGSSYNEQFF. This chain connects TRBV11-2 to TRBJ2-3, with a possible D match to TRBD1 (5 bases). The J call is doubtful: the DNA matches TRBJ2-1 better. CDR1 and CDR2 from the germline V gene are SGHAT and FQNNGV. The CDR3 sequence is 15 residues long.

V and J are TRBV27 and TRBJ2-3, with D possibly matching TRBD2 (5 bases). The J call may be wrong; the DNA end is better matched by TRBJ2-1. CDR3 size: 15 residues. Germline CDR1 MNHEY, CDR2 SMNVEV (reference sequence). DNA for the CDR3: TGTGCCAGCAGTTTAGGGAGTCCTCCTGTCAATGAGCAGTTCTTC. Protein product: CASSLGSPPVNEQFF.

By sample share, this clonotype is medium-sized. The chain is built from TRBV28 and TRBJ2-3; TRBD2 matches at 13 bases. The CDR3 loop spans 16 amino acids. Trimming cost V 5 bases and J 8 bases; bases outside gene matches: 10. Germline CDR1 and CDR2: MDHEN and SYDVKM. The DNA of the CDR3 is TGTGCCAGCAGTCCCCCGACTAGCGGGAGGAGAGGTACGCAGTATTTT. Translation: CASSPPTSGRRGTQYF.

The gene calls are TRBV11-3 and TRBJ2-5, with 10 bases that match TRBD1. In germline, CDR1 is SGHNT, CDR2 YENEEA. V shed 5 bases and J 4 bases; nucleotides not matched to a gene: 4. The CDR3 spans 14 residues. CDR3 nucleotide sequence: TGTGCCAGCAGCCGACAGGGGGCAGGAGAGACCCAGTACTTC. Translation gives CASSRQGAGETQYF.

The chain uses TRBV6-6 and TRBJ2-1; D uncertain. The V gene's germline CDR1 is MNHNY and CDR2 SVGAGI (reference sequence). The CDR3 runs to 13 residues. V gave up 7 bases and J gave up 0 bases, with 7 bases separating them. The CDR3 region is CASNPSSYNEQFF. DNA for the CDR3: TGTGCCAGCAACCCGAGCTCCTACAATGAGCAGTTCTTC.

This chain joins TRBV28 and TRBJ2-6, with 9 bases aligning to TRBD1. There are 20 residues in the CDR3. Germline V gene lookup returns CDR1 MDHEN and CDR2 SYDVKM. The ends lost 3 bases at V and 3 bases at J; junction bases unmatched: 15. CDR3 sequence reads: CASSLVRDLPDRGGANVLTF. DNA for the CDR3: TGTGCCAGCAGTTTGGTTAGGGACCTACCGGACAGGGGTGGGGCCAACGTCCTGACTTTC.

This clonotype appeared many times. The V gene is TRBV7-2, the J gene TRBJ2-1, with 11 positions matching TRBD2. Germline loops: CDR1 SGHTA, CDR2 FQGNSA. This CDR3 region has 15 residues. J lost 4 bases, V lost 5 bases, and 4 bases had no gene match. The CDR3 DNA reads TGTGCCAGCAGCACCCGGACTAGCGGGTACAATGAGCAGTTCTTC. Protein product: CASSTRTSGYNEQFF.

This clonotype has a handful of counts. The CDR3 region is CASSPDYLSTDTQYF. The DNA for the CDR3 is TGTGCCAGCAGCCCGGACTACCTTAGCACAGATACGCAGTATTTT. This chain uses TRBV7-2 with TRBJ2-3; D perhaps matches TRBD2 (6 bases). Trimming removed 5 bases at V and 0 bases at J, with 12 bases between. The CDR3 is 15 residues long. The germline CDR1 and CDR2 sequences are SGHTA and FQGNSA.

The chain couples TRBV10-3 to TRBJ2-4, with 9 positions matching TRBD1. Gene TRBJ2-5 matches the end of the DNA better, so the J call may be wrong. The CDR3 covers 13 residues. Germline V CDR1 and CDR2: ENHRY, SYGVKD. DNA for the CDR3: TGTGCCATCGGGGGACAGGGAAAAGAGACCCAGTACTTC. This sequence encodes CAIGGQGKETQYF.